This entry features one T cell receptor (beta chain) sequence. PCR was performed using 60 Vbeta and 13 Jbeta primers. Assay used: immunoSEQ multiplex PCR; TCRdb lists only in-frame clones, some missing. The sample yields about 180,000 clones, about four fifths seen once. The data derive from a study of cytomegalovirus exposure and HLA in healthy donors. Trimming cost V 2 bases and J 0 bases, with 3 bases left between them. The CDR3 contains 13 residues. In germline, CDR1 is MGHDK, CDR2 SYGVNS. The sample consisted of PBMCs. The clonotype originates from a male donor in good health and CMV-seronegative. The chain is built from TRBV25-1 and TRBJ2-3; unclear D gene. CDR3 coding DNA: TGTGCCAGCAGTGAACTCAGCACAGATACGCAGTATTTT. Encoded protein: CASSELSTDTQYF.